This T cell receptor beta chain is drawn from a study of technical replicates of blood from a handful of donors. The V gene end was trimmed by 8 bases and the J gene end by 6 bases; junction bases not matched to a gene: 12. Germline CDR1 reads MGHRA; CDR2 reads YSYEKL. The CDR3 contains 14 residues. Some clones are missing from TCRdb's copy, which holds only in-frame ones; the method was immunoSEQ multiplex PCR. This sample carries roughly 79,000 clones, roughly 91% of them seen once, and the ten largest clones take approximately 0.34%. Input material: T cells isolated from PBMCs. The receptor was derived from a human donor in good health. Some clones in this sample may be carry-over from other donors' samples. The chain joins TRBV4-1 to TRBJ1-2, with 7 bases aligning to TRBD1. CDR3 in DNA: TGCGCCAGCCAAGGTAGGGGGCGCGACAATGGCTACACCTTC. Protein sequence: CASQGRGRDNGYTF.